This note documents a single TCR beta chain sequence. No antigen is known for it. TCRdb re-analysed the 5' RACE reads in MiXCR, keeping a single row per CDR3 protein. The sample includes roughly 350,000 distinct CDR3 sequences, around 28% of them seen just once. Germline values: CDR1 SGHTA, CDR2 FQGTGA. V shed 5 bases and J 5 bases; nucleotides not matched to a gene: 10. The CDR3 extends over 15 amino acids. These data are taken from a study of T-cell memory formation after mild COVID-19. Overall study context: Clusters were largely donor specific. General observations from the study: Clones that contracted clustered mainly in CM and EM if CD4+ and in EMRA if CD8+. A balance of CD4 and CD8 characterized clones contracting day 15 to 85, whereas later expanders leaned CD4+.

The V gene is TRBV7-3, the J gene TRBJ2-5; 8 nucleotides align to TRBD1. Source material: PBMCs or a T cell subset sorted from them (not recorded which). This clonotype was obtained from an adult woman who had mild COVID-19 (a few samples of this study predate the infection). Cell type and time point are not known. CDR3 amino acids: CASSQRTGRLETQYF. In DNA form, the CDR3 reads TGTGCCAGCAGCCAACGGACAGGGAGATTGGAGACCCAGTACTTC.